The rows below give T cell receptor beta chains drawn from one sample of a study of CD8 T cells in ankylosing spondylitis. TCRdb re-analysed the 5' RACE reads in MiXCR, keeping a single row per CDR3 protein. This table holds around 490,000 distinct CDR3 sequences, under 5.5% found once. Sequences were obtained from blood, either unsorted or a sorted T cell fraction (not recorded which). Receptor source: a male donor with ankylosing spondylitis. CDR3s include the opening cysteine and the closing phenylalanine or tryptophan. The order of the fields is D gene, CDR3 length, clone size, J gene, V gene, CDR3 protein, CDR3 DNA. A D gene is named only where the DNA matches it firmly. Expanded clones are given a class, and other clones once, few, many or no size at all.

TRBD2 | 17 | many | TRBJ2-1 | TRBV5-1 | CASSWGLAGARLNEQFF | TGCGCCAGCAGCTGGGGACTAGCGGGAGCACGCCTCAATGAGCAGTTCTTC
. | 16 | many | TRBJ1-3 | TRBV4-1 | CASSQFWKFSGNTIYF | TGCGCCAGCAGCCAATTTTGGAAATTCTCTGGAAACACCATATATTTT
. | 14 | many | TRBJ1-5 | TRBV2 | CASSSDSGNQPQHF | TGTGCCAGCAGTTCGGACAGCGGCAATCAGCCCCAGCATTTT
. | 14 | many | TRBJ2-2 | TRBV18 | CASSPDLNTGELFF | TGTGCCAGCTCCCCCGACTTAAACACCGGGGAGCTGTTTTTT
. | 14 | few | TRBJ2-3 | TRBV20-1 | CSARDPYSEDTQYF | TGCAGTGCTAGAGACCCTTATAGCGAGGATACGCAGTATTTT
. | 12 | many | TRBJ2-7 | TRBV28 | CASTQGTYEQYF | TGTGCCAGCACCCAGGGAACCTACGAGCAGTACTTC
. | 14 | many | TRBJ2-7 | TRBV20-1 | CSARRTRGDYEQYF | TGCAGTGCTAGACGAACCAGGGGCGACTACGAGCAGTACTTC
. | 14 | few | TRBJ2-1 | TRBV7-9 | CASSSQASYNEQFF | TGTGCCAGCAGCTCCCAGGCCTCCTACAATGAGCAGTTCTTC
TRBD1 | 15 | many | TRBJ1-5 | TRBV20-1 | CSATAGTDSNQPQHF | TGCAGTGCAACTGCCGGGACAGATAGCAATCAGCCCCAGCATTTT
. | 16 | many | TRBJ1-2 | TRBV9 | CASSVGGQPHSYGYTF | TGTGCCAGCAGCGTAGGGGGTCAGCCCCACTCCTATGGCTACACCTTC
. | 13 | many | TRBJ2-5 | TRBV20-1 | CSARDSRGGTQYF | TGCAGTGCTAGGGACAGCCGGGGAGGGACCCAGTACTTC
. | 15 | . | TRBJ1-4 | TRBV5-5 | CASLRTLATNEKLFF | TGTGCCAGCTTACGGACGCTTGCAACTAATGAAAAACTGTTTTTT
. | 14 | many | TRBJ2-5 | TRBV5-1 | CASSLRRGGETQYF | TGCGCCAGCAGCTTGAGAAGGGGGGGAGAGACCCAGTACTTC
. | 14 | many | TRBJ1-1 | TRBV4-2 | CASSPLLYKGGAFF | TGTGCCAGCAGCCCTTTACTATACAAGGGGGGAGCTTTCTTT
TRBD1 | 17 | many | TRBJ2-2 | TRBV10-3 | CAIEREDRGEGTGELFF | TGTGCCATCGAAAGGGAGGACAGGGGTGAGGGCACCGGGGAGCTGTTTTTT
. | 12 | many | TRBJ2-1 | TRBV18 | CASSPPYNEQFF | TGTGCCAGCTCACCACCGTACAATGAGCAGTTCTTC
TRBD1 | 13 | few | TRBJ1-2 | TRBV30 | CAWGRTGDYGYTF | TGTGCCTGGGGGAGGACAGGGGACTATGGCTACACCTTC
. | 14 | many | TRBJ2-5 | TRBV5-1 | CASSPGQPQETQYF | TGCGCCAGCAGCCCTGGACAGCCCCAAGAGACCCAGTACTTC
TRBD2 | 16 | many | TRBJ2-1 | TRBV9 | CASSVEVAGASGEQFF | TGTGCCAGCAGCGTAGAGGTAGCGGGAGCTTCTGGTGAGCAGTTCTTC
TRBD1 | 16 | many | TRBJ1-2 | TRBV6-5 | CASSYFLGTGENGYTF | TGTGCCAGCAGTTACTTTTTAGGGACAGGGGAGAATGGCTACACCTTC
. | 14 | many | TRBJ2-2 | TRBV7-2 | CASSLGVRVGELFF | TGTGCCAGCAGCTTAGGCGTCAGGGTTGGGGAGCTGTTTTTT
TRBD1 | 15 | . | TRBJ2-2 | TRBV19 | CASTQPGGITGELFF | TGTGCCAGTACCCAGCCAGGGGGAATCACCGGGGAGCTGTTTTTT
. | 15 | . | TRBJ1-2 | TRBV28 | CASSLPTSDGYGYTF | TGTGCCAGCAGTTTGCCTACCTCGGACGGCTATGGCTACACCTTC
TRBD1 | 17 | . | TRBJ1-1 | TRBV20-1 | CSARSYTGTGLNTEAFF | TGCAGTGCTAGGTCTTACACCGGGACAGGGTTGAACACTGAAGCTTTCTTT
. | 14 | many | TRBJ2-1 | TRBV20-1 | CSARPAGGYNEQFF | TGCAGTGCTAGGCCCGCCGGGGGCTACAATGAGCAGTTCTTC
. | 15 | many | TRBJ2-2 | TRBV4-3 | CASSLRGRRAGELFF | TGCGCCAGCAGCCTCCGGGGTCGAAGAGCCGGGGAGCTGTTTTTT
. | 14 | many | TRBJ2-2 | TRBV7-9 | CASSWQMGTGELFF | TGTGCCAGCAGCTGGCAGATGGGAACCGGGGAGCTGTTTTTT
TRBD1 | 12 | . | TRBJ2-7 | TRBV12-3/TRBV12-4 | CASSRDRAEQYF | TGTGCCAGCAGTCGCGACAGGGCCGAGCAGTACTTC
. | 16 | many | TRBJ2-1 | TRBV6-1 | CASTQNQEVRYNEQFF | TGTGCCAGCACCCAAAACCAGGAGGTCCGATACAATGAGCAGTTCTTC
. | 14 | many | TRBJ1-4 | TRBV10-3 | CATQQGLGPEKLFF | TGTGCCACCCAACAGGGCCTTGGGCCTGAAAAACTGTTTTTT
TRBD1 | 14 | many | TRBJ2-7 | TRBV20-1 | CSARLGTGVGEQYF | TGCAGTGCTAGACTCGGGACAGGGGTGGGGGAGCAGTACTTC
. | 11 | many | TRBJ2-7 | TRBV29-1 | CSVGDLYEQYF | TGCAGCGTGGGGGACTTATACGAGCAGTACTTC
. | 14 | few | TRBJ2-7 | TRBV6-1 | CASSPTTGRYEQYF | TGTGCCAGCAGTCCGACGACAGGCCGCTACGAGCAGTACTTC
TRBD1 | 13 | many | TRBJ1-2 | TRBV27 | CASRLGGAGGYTF | TGTGCCAGCAGGTTAGGGGGCGCAGGAGGCTACACCTTC
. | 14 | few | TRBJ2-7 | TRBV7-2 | CASSGRTGPYEQYF | TGTGCCAGCAGCGGACGGACGGGGCCCTACGAGCAGTACTTC
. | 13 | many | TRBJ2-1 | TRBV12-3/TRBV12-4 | CASSLAVYNEQFF | TGTGCCAGCAGTTTAGCGGTCTACAATGAGCAGTTCTTC
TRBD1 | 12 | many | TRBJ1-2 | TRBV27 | CASGRTGYGYTF | TGTGCCAGCGGAAGGACAGGCTATGGCTACACCTTC
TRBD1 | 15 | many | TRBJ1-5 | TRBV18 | CASSPRDRGRQPQHF | TGTGCCAGCTCACCACGGGACAGGGGACGACAGCCCCAGCATTTT
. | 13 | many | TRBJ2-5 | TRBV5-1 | CASSRQPGETQYF | TGCGCCAGCAGCCGACAACCCGGAGAGACCCAGTACTTC
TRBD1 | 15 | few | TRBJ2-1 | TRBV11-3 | CASSAYPDRGNEQFF | TGTGCCAGCAGCGCCTACCCGGACAGGGGCAATGAGCAGTTCTTC
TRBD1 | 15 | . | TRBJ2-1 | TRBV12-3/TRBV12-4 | CASSLGTGIHDEQFF | TGTGCCAGCAGTTTAGGGACAGGAATCCATGATGAGCAGTTCTTC
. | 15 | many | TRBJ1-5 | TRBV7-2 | CASSLNGLSNQPQHF | TGTGCCAGCAGCTTAAATGGATTAAGCAATCAGCCCCAGCATTTT
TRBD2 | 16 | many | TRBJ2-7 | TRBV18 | CASSPRGGIESYEQYF | TGTGCCAGCTCACCCCGCGGGGGGATTGAATCCTACGAGCAGTACTTC
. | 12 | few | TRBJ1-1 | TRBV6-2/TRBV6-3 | CASSYVRGRAFF | TGTGCCAGCAGTTACGTTCGGGGGAGAGCTTTCTTT
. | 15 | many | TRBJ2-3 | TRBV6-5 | CASSSPRGPTDTQYF | TGTGCCAGCAGTTCCCCCCGGGGCCCGACAGATACGCAGTATTTT
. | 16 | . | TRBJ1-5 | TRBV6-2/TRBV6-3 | CASSTIGDLSNQPQHF | TGTGCCAGCAGTACCATAGGAGACCTTAGCAATCAGCCCCAGCATTTT
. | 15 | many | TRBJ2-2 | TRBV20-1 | CSARDRRMNTGELFF | TGCAGTGCTAGAGATCGGAGGATGAACACCGGGGAGCTGTTTTTT
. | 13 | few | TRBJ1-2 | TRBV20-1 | CSATERGNYGYTF | TGCAGTGCTACTGAGAGGGGCAACTATGGCTACACCTTC
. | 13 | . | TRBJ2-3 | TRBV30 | CAWGEIWGDTQYF | TGTGCCTGGGGGGAAATTTGGGGAGATACGCAGTATTTT
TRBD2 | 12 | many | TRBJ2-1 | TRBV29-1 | CSLAGGSNEQFF | TGCAGCTTAGCGGGAGGGAGCAATGAGCAGTTCTTC
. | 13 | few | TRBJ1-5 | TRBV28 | CASSSSRGQPQHF | TGTGCCAGCAGTTCATCGAGGGGGCAGCCCCAGCATTTT
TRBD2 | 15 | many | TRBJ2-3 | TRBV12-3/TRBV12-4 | CASSFRSGGTDTQYF | TGTGCCAGCAGTTTCAGAAGCGGGGGCACAGATACGCAGTATTTT
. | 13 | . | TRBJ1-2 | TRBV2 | CASSEGATVRNTF | TGTGCCAGCAGTGAAGGTGCGACAGTCCGCAACACCTTC
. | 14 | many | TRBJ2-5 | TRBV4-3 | CASSQEWGEETQYF | TGCGCCAGCAGCCAAGAATGGGGGGAAGAGACCCAGTACTTC
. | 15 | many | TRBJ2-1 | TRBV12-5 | CARRVAASSYNEQFF | TGTGCTAGGAGAGTAGCGGCCAGCTCCTACAATGAGCAGTTCTTC
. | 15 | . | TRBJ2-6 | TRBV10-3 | CAMGQFSSGANVLTF | TGTGCCATGGGGCAATTTTCCTCTGGGGCCAACGTCCTGACTTTC